This T cell receptor beta chain came from a study of blood T cell repertoires in COVID-19 (dated by TCRdb to between 2020 and 2021). Study-level background: Samples from collaborators originated in the United States, Italy and Spain and spanned both the acute and convalescent phases of COVID-19. Samples came from the ongoing ImmuneRACE study (first 160 participants) plus 1,254 subjects from 6 global collaborators. Sample metadata almost always included a de-identified subject ID, COVID-19 status, age in years and sex. Subjects who had been exposed to COVID-19, were actively infected with it, or had recovered from it provided the deeply sampled blood TCRbeta repertoires that made up the dataset. The material from the prospective study consisted of cDNA or gDNA derived from T cells, B-cell-depleted T cells, or PBMCs. The repertoires were released in a freely available public database intended as a resource for research on the immune response to SARS-CoV-2. Where available, HLA class I and class II types were obtained from metadata supplied by the sample provider rather than from assay-based typing. The paper's findings and limits, for the study overall: Clinical and demographic metadata were provided uncurated, with the amount varying by source and participant.

The immunoSEQ Assay, a bias-controlled multiplex PCR, was used to amplify TCRbeta CDR3 regions from genomic DNA. The authors' analysis ran thus. The number of nucleated cells in each sample was estimated from the amplification of reference gene primers within the assay. To quantify the absolute abundance of each unique TCRbeta CDR3 rearrangement, sequence reads were collapsed and filtered. For each sample, productive Simpson clonality was calculated as the square root of Simpson's diversity index across productive rearrangements. TCRdb mirrors the immuneACCESS table, restricted to in-frame sequences. Some clones are absent from its copies; in checked studies, under half trace to an unresolved V gene, and the reason for the others is unknown. V, J and clone size were drawn from that table, and D and trimming were deduced from the DNA. In all, the sample holds around 230,000 clones, and around 87% of those were seen once. The top ten hold approximately 7.5% of the sample.

On this clone: Its antigen specificity is not known. The input lacks base qualities; no much larger clone sits a single base away.

A second Seattle source provided samples from volunteer blood donors who had recovered from COVID-19. Whole blood was collected in K2EDTA tubes by collaborating institutions according to the institutions' own protocols. For TCRbeta analysis, collaborator samples were shipped as frozen whole blood, as isolated PBMCs, or as DNA extracted from either sample type. V sheds 3 bases and J sheds 2 bases, leaving 13 bases between their ends. The CDR3, cysteine through phenylalanine, is 15 amino acids long. The retained sequence is limited to the CDR3, 45 bases, with the frame set at the first base. The germline V gene yields KGHSH for CDR1 and LQKENI for CDR2.

Sequenced: peripheral blood. The clonotype comes from a man aged 55 to 70 who had recovered from COVID-19. The chain couples TRBV18 to TRBJ1-2; TRBD1 is perhaps the D gene, given 6 matching bases. The CDR3 sequence is CASSPASGENYGYTF. The DNA is as follows: TGTGCCAGCTCACCTGCTTCAGGGGAAAACTATGGCTACACCTTC.